These 17 T cell receptor beta chains originate from one sample sequenced in a study of Graves' ophthalmopathy and Graves' hyperthyroidism. The study amplified TCR beta CDR3 regions using RNA transcripts. HTBI-primed RT-PCR formed the first round, and a multiplex PCR formed the second. TCRdb used MiXCR to reprocess the multiplex PCR reads, holding one entry per CDR3 protein. The sample gives 400,000 to 450,000 distinct CDR3 sequences, around 20% of which show up once; around 3.1% is in the top ten. Sequenced material: peripheral blood. Every receptor here comes from a young woman with stable Graves' hyperthyroidism.

At least ten counts were recorded for this clonotype. The chain couples TRBV6-5 to TRBJ1-1; D perhaps matches TRBD1 (6 bases). The length of the CDR3 is 14 residues. Germline CDR1 is MNHEY and CDR2 is SVGAGI. V shed 2 bases and J shed 6 bases, with 13 bases lying between them. DNA of the CDR3: TGTGCCAGCAGTTACACAGGGAAGGAGGCTGAAGCTTTCTTT. Its protein product is CASSYTGKEAEAFF.

The chain is built from TRBV20-1 and TRBJ2-7; D is perhaps TRBD1 (5 bases). The V end lost 1 base, the J end lost 3 bases, and 7 bases lay between the germline ends. The CDR3 has 12 residues. The V gene's germline CDR1 is DFQATT and CDR2 SNEGSKA (reference sequence). CDR3 sequence: CSARAGYYEQYF. DNA of the CDR3: TGCAGTGCTAGAGCAGGGTACTACGAGCAGTACTTC.

V is TRBV2 and J is TRBJ1-1, with 7 bases matching TRBD1. CDR3 length: 12 residues. Trimming at V came to 6 bases and at J to 5 bases, leaving 3 bases not matched to a gene. The V gene's germline CDR1 is SNHLY and CDR2 FYNNEI. The CDR3 nucleotides are TGTGCCAGCAGAGACAGGGAGACTGAAGCTTTCTTT. It translates to CASRDRETEAFF.

At least ten counts were recorded for this clonotype. The rearrangement joins TRBV6-5 to TRBJ1-5, with D perhaps matching TRBD1 (5 bases). Germline CDR1 is MNHEY and CDR2 is SVGAGI. The CDR3 covers 15 residues. V was pared by 2 bases and J by 1 base, with 9 bases between. CDR3 nucleotides: TGTGCCAGCAGTTACCAGGGTCTGAGCAATCAGCCCCAGCATTTT. It codes for CASSYQGLSNQPQHF.

This clonotype was detected ten times or more. CDR3 DNA sequence: TGTGCCAGCAGTTTATCCAACAGAACACCCCTCCACTTT. This codes for CASSLSNRTPLHF. The rearrangement joins TRBV27 to TRBJ1-6; D remains ambiguous. The germline gives CDR1 MNHEY, CDR2 SMNVEV (reference sequence). This CDR3 has 13 amino acids. V lost 0 bases to trimming and J lost 11 bases, with 8 bases between them.

This clonotype was observed many times. The chain uses TRBV5-1 and TRBJ1-2; D remains unclear. The germline CDR1 and CDR2 sequences are SGHRS and YFSETQ. This CDR3 comprises 13 residues. Trimming removed 4 bases from V and 3 bases from J, with 10 bases in between. The chain's CDR3 is CASSLEDYYGYTF. The CDR3 DNA reads as TGCGCCAGCAGCCTGGAAGACTACTATGGCTACACCTTC.

The V and J genes are TRBV11-2 and TRBJ1-2; D call uncertain. V was trimmed by 5 bases and J by 7 bases, leaving 17 bases between them. Germline-derived CDR1 and CDR2 are SGHAT and FQNNGV. CDR3 length equals 14 residues. The CDR3: CASSPTRTSLGYTF. The CDR3 region has the DNA TGTGCCAGCAGCCCAACGAGGACCTCCCTTGGCTACACCTTC.

V and J are TRBV28 and TRBJ1-2; tentative D call: TRBD1 (5 bases). Trimming took off 7 bases at V and 3 bases at J, with 12 bases between the two ends. The CDR3 runs to 13 residues. CDR1 is MDHEN, CDR2 SYDVKM, per germline. CDR3 sequence (DNA): TGTGCCAGCAACGTCCAGGGAGACTATGGCTACACCTTC. It codes for CASNVQGDYGYTF.

The V call is TRBV30, the J call TRBJ1-6; 7 nucleotides agree with TRBD1. The CDR3 is 15 residues long. The V gene end was trimmed by 0 bases and the J gene end by 4 bases; junction bases not matched to a gene: 3. Germline V gives CDR1 GTSNPN, CDR2 SVGIG (reference sequence). In DNA, the CDR3 is TGTGCCTGGAGTGTAGGACAGGCGTATAATTCACCCCTCCACTTT. This gives the protein CAWSVGQAYNSPLHF. Filled out from reference TRBV30 and TRBJ1-6, the complete variable domain reads SQTIHQWPATLVQPVGSPLSLECTVEGTSNPNLYWYRQAAGRGLQLLFYSVGIGQISSEVPQNLSASRPQDRQFILSSKKLLLSDSGFYLCAWSVGQAYNSPLHFGNGTRLTVT.

This chain links TRBV6-1 with TRBJ2-7; TRBD1 aligns across 7 bases. The CDR3 consists of 13 residues. The germline gives CDR1 MNHNS, CDR2 SASEGT. V was clipped by 6 bases and J by 9 bases; unmatched bases: 11. The CDR3 is CASRPRQGKGQYF. CDR3 bases: TGTGCCAGCAGACCCCGACAGGGAAAGGGGCAGTACTTC.

This clonotype was detected ten times or more. The chain carries TRBV27 and TRBJ2-5; 11 bases map to TRBD2. V dropped 4 bases and J dropped 5; count of bases not matched to a gene: 12. CDR3 length equals 17 residues. Germline assignment: CDR1 MNHEY and CDR2 SMNVEV (reference sequence). CDR3 protein: CASSSYLTSGSRETQYF. The CDR3 nucleotides are TGTGCCAGCAGTTCTTACTTAACTAGCGGGAGTAGGGAGACCCAGTACTTC.

Of note for this clonotype: A read error may be the cause here, since a much bigger clone is one base away. The chain uses TRBV28 and TRBJ1-2; D unresolved. Germline CDR1 and CDR2: MDHEN and SYDVKM. The CDR3 is 11 residues long. CDR3 bases: TGTGCCAGCAGACATGAATATGGCTACAGCTTC. This codes for CASRHEYGYSF.

About this clonotype itself: This may arise from a read error, as a much more abundant clone is one base away. The chain has TRBV6-1 and TRBJ1-1; TRBD1 is a possible D gene (5 bases). The CDR3 sequence is 16 residues long. From germline, CDR1 is MNHNS and CDR2 SASEGT. CDR3 amino acids: CASSESVGGKGTEACF. CDR3 in DNA: TGTGCCAGCAGTGAAAGCGTGGGGGGGAAGGGCACTGAAGCTTGCTTT.

This clonotype has a count of ten or more. J is TRBJ1-3 and V is TRBV3-1, with D possibly TRBD1 on 6 matching bases. The V gene lost 2 bases and the J gene lost 0 bases, with 8 bases spanning the gap. CDR1 and CDR2 from the germline V gene are LGHDT and YNNKEL (reference sequence). The CDR3 covers 15 residues. CDR3 DNA: TGTGCCAGCAGCCAACGGGACAACTCTGGAAACACCATATATTTT. Encoded protein: CASSQRDNSGNTIYF. The whole variable domain, filled in from reference TRBV3-1 and TRBJ1-3, reads DTAVSQTPKYLVTQMGNDKSIKCEQNLGHDTMYWYKQDSKKFLKIMFSYNNKELIINETVPNRFSPKSPDKAHLNLHINSLELGDSAVYFCASSQRDNSGNTIYFGEGSWLTVV.

At least ten counts were recorded for this clonotype. The rearrangement links TRBV12-5 to TRBJ2-5; D is unresolved. The CDR3 length is 14 residues. V was pared by 1 base and J by 5 bases, with 11 bases between. Looked up from germline, CDR1 is LGHNT and CDR2 is FRNRAP. The CDR3: CASGLDDGVETQYF. The CDR3, as DNA: TGTGCTAGTGGTTTGGATGACGGTGTGGAGACCCAGTACTTC.

There are many counts of this clonotype. Since no conserved phenylalanine or tryptophan closes the CDR3, a read error is the likely cause. The chain carries TRBV12-3 or TRBV12-4 and TRBJ2-5, with 7 nucleotides matching TRBD1. There are 14 residues in the CDR3. With 1 base clipped from V and 5 bases from J, the junction kept 4 bases outside the gene matches. The CDR3 loop is CASSLETGQETQYL. The CDR3 DNA reads as TGTGCCAGCAGTTTAGAGACAGGGCAGGAGACCCAGTACCTC.

There are many counts of this clonotype. The rearrangement links TRBV18 to TRBJ2-7; D ambiguous. CDR1 and CDR2 (germline): KGHSH, LQKENI. The CDR3 has 14 amino acids. Trimming took off 1 base at V and 2 bases at J, with 9 bases between the two ends. CDR3: CASSPQSRAYEQYF. The CDR3 coding sequence is TGTGCCAGCTCACCACAGAGTAGGGCCTACGAGCAGTACTTC.